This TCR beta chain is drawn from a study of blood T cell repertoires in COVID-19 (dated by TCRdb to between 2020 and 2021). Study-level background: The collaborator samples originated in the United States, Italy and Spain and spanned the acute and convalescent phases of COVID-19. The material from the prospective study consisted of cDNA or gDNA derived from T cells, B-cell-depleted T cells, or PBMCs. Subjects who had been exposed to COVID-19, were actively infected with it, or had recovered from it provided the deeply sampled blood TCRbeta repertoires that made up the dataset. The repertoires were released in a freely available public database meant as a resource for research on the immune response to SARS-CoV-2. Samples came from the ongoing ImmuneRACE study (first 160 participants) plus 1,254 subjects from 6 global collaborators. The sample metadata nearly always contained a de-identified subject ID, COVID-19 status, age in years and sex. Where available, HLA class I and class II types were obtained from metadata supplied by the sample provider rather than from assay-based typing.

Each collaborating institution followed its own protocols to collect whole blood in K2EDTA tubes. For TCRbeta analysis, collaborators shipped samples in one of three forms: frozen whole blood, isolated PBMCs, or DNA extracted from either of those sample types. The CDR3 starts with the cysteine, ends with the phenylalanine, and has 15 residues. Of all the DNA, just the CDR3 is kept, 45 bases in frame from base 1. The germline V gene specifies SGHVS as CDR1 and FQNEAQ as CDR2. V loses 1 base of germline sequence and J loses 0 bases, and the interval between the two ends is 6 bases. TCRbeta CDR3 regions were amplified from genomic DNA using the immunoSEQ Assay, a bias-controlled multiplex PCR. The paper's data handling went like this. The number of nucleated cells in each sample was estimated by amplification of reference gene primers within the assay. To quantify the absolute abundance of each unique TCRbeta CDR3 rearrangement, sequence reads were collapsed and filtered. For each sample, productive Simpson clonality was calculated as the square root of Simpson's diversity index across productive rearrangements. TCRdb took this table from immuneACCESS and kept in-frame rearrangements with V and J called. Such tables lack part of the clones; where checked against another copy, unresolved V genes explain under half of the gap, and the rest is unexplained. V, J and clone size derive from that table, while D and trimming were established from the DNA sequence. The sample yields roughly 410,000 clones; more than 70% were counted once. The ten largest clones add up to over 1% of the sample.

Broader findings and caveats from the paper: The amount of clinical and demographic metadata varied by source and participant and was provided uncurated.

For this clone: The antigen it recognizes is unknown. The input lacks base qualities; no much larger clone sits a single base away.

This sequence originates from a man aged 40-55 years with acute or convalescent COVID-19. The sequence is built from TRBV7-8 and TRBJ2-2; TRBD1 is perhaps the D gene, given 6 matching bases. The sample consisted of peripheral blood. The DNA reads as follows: TGTGCCAGCAGCTTAGGGGGGCCGAACACCGGGGAGCTGTTTTTT. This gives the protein CASSLGGPNTGELFF. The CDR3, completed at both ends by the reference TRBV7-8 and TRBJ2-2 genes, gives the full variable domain GAGVSQSPRYKVAKRGQDVALRCDPISGHVSLFWYQQALGQGPEFLTYFQNEAQLDKSGLPSDRFFAERPEGSVSTLKIQRTQQEDSAVYLCASSLGGPNTGELFFGEGSRLTVL.